This T cell receptor (beta chain) came from a study of cytomegalovirus exposure and HLA in healthy donors. PCR involved 60 Vbeta and 13 Jbeta primers. Profiling relied on immunoSEQ multiplex PCR, and the TCRdb table lists in-frame clones only, not all of them. The sample carries approximately 110,000 clones, over 80% recorded once. V was cut by 4 bases and J by 0 bases, with 8 bases left in between. Per germline, CDR1 SGDLS and CDR2 YYNGEE. This CDR3 has 14 residues. Findings of the study overall: Beyond CMV serostatus, there was no information to go on about immune exposure. Association of fewer than 20,000 TCR beta sequences with HLA alleles was found at 0.05 false discovery rate in a later analysis. Most likely, a cluster of highly shared sequence variants arose as a sequencing artifact. The listing of 150 or so TCR beta chains classed them as cytomegalovirus-associated.

With respect to this clone: Its antigen is currently unknown.

The chain is built from TRBV9 and TRBJ1-3, with unresolved D. Sequenced: PBMCs. The TCR was taken from a man aged 45-65 years in good health and CMV-seronegative. The CDR3 sequence: CASSPDTSGNTIYF. In DNA, the CDR3 is TGTGCCAGCAGCCCCGACACCTCTGGAAACACCATATATTTT.